This T cell receptor beta chain was identified in a study of T cell clonality in common variable immunodeficiency. This clone occurred many times. Its specificity is unknown. The read finishes 3 residues shy of the CDR3 end, and the germline J gene is used to complete it. General observations from the study: Reportedly, TCR beta sequences from common variable immunodeficiency showed fewer deletions and N-nucleotide insertions.

The CDR3 runs to 15 residues. Germline CDR1 reads SGHRS; CDR2 reads YFSETQ. V gave up 5 bases and J gave up 4 bases; unmatched junction bases: 9. Sequenced by immunoSEQ multiplex PCR; TCRdb stores in-frame clones only, minus some. Observed in the sample are 55,000 to 65,000 clones, none of them singletons. The chain joins TRBV5-1 to TRBJ2-5; 9 bases fit TRBD1. The specimen was peripheral blood mononuclear cells. This TCR was recovered from a person aged 18 to 75 in good health. The CDR3 sequence is CASRRGQGPGETQYF. The CDR3 DNA, read in part, is TGCGCCAGCAGGCGGGGACAGGGACCGGGAGAGACC. Full variable domain (outside the CDR3, taken from reference TRBV5-1 and TRBJ2-5): KAGVTQTPRYLIKTRGQQVTLSCSPISGHRSVSWYQQTPGQGLQFLFEYFSETQRNKGNFPGRFSGRQFSNSRSEMNVSTLELGDSALYLCASRRGQGPGETQYFGPGTRLLVL.